A single sample is the source of the 30 T cell receptor beta chains below, sequenced in a study of identical twins. TCRdb re-analysed the 5' RACE reads in MiXCR, keeping a single row per CDR3 protein. The table includes roughly 1,500,000 distinct CDR3 sequences, roughly a third detected once. The sequencing sample was made of cord blood. The receptors stem from a newborn girl in good health.

In this sample, this clonotype turned up many times. This chain connects TRBV29-1 to TRBJ2-1; 8 positions match TRBD2. V trimming: 5 bases; J trimming: 4 bases; junction bases outside the gene matches: 4. This CDR3 region has 13 residues. Germline CDR1 SQVTM, CDR2 ANQGSEA. CDR3 DNA: TGCAGCGTTCCCGGGACTAGATACAATGAGCAGTTCTTC. Amino acid sequence: CSVPGTRYNEQFF.

The V gene is TRBV2, the J gene TRBJ2-1, with 9 nucleotides matching TRBD1. With 5 bases clipped from V and 12 bases from J, the junction kept 11 bases outside the gene matches. The CDR3 length is 14 residues. The germline V gene has CDR1 SNHLY and CDR2 FYNNEI. The CDR3 nucleotides read TGTGCCAGCAGTACTGGGACAGGGTTTCATGTGCAGTTCTTC. Translated, it gives CASSTGTGFHVQFF.

This clonotype was seen a few times. V usage is TRBV4-1 and J usage is TRBJ2-5; D remains ambiguous. Looked up from germline, CDR1 is MGHRA and CDR2 is YSYEKL. Deletions cut 2 bases from V and 2 bases from J, with 15 bases between. The CDR3 is 16 residues long. CDR3: CASSQFPRERQETQYF. Written as DNA, the CDR3 is TGCGCCAGCAGCCAATTTCCGCGCGAGAGGCAAGAGACCCAGTACTTC.

The chain joins TRBV18 to TRBJ1-2, with TRBD1 as a possible D gene (5 bases). In germline, CDR1 is KGHSH, CDR2 LQKENI. CDR3 length equals 15 residues. V lost 2 bases to trimming and J lost 3 bases, with 13 bases between them. The chain's CDR3 is CASSPGGGTDYGYTF. The CDR3 nucleotides are TGTGCCAGCTCACCAGGAGGAGGGACCGACTATGGCTACACCTTC.

The chain has TRBV10-1 and TRBJ2-3; tentative D call: TRBD1 (6 bases). The germline V gene encodes CDR1 WNHNN and CDR2 SYGVQD (reference sequence). The CDR3 has 14 amino acids. The V end was cut by 3 bases, the J end by 2 bases, with 9 bases between. CDR3 amino acids: CASSEDRNTDTQYF. The CDR3 region has the DNA TGCGCCAGCAGTGAAGACAGGAACACAGATACGCAGTATTTT.

V gene TRBV27 combines with J gene TRBJ2-7, with TRBD2 identical over 8 bases. CDR3 length: 14 amino acids. V lost 7 bases to trimming and J lost 7 bases; unmatched junction nucleotides: 12. Germline V gene sequence: CDR1 MNHEY, CDR2 SMNVEV (reference sequence). The CDR3 region has the DNA TGTGCCAGCACCCTAGCGGGTTCCTACAATGAGCAGTACTTC. Protein: CASTLAGSYNEQYF.

In its sample, this clonotype was seen a few times. The rearrangement links TRBV20-1 to TRBJ2-3; 13 bases are shared with TRBD2. This CDR3 comprises 18 residues. CDR1 is DFQATT, CDR2 SNEGSKA, per germline (reference sequence). V was pared by 5 bases and J by 0 bases, with 11 bases of the junction left unmatched. CDR3 region: CSASGTSGTPSSTDTQYF. The CDR3 nucleotides are TGCAGTGCTTCCGGGACTAGCGGGACACCTTCTAGCACAGATACGCAGTATTTT.

Only a few counts were recorded for this clonotype. The genes are TRBV20-1 and TRBJ1-5; tentatively, D is TRBD1 (6 bases). CDR3 length equals 13 residues. V was pared by 3 bases and J by 3 bases, with 9 bases between. Germline lookup yields CDR1 DFQATT and CDR2 SNEGSKA (reference sequence). The CDR3 is CSASWGLNQPQHF. CDR3 nucleotides: TGCAGTGCTAGCTGGGGGCTCAATCAGCCCCAGCATTTT.

The sample holds a few counts of this clonotype. This chain links TRBV11-2 with TRBJ1-2; D is undetermined. The V gene's germline CDR1 is SGHAT and CDR2 FQNNGV. V was shortened by 0 bases and J by 2 bases, with 19 bases between the two germline ends. The length of the CDR3 is 18 residues. The DNA of the CDR3 is TGTGCCAGCAGCTTAGATCTGGGAATCGGTGGCAAGAACTATGGCTACACCTTC. This encodes CASSLDLGIGGKNYGYTF.

CDR3 protein: CASSPSGLRGGTDTQYF. DNA of the CDR3: TGTGCCAGCAGCCCCTCCGGGCTCCGGGGTGGCACAGATACGCAGTATTTT. V gene TRBV9 combines with J gene TRBJ2-3, with a possible D match to TRBD2 (5 bases). The CDR3 spans 17 residues. V shed 4 bases and J shed 1 base, with 19 bases lying between them. CDR1 and CDR2 (germline): SGDLS, YYNGEE.

This clonotype was seen a handful of times. The chain has TRBV12-3 or TRBV12-4 and TRBJ2-5; D perhaps matches TRBD2 (6 bases). This CDR3 is built from 15 residues. V dropped 1 base and J dropped 5 bases, with 14 bases sitting between them. In nucleotides, the CDR3 is TGTGCCAGCAGTTTAGGGGGACTCCTACCGGAGACCCAGTACTTC. Translation: CASSLGGLLPETQYF.

This clonotype has more than one count but fewer than ten. The chain recombines TRBV20-1 with TRBJ1-1; D call uncertain. CDR3 size: 12 residues. Germline assignment: CDR1 DFQATT and CDR2 SNEGSKA (reference sequence). Trimming left V 2 bases short and J 3 bases short, with 7 bases between. CDR3: CSARQADTEAFF. CDR3 sequence (DNA): TGCAGTGCTAGACAGGCGGACACTGAAGCTTTCTTT.

In its sample, this clonotype was seen a few times. The rearrangement uses TRBV29-1 and TRBJ1-5, with D unresolved. The CDR3 has 13 residues. V was cut by 4 bases and J by 1 base, with 8 bases left in between. The germline V gene has CDR1 SQVTM and CDR2 ANQGSEA. CDR3 in DNA: TGCAGCGTTGTTACGGACAGCAATCAGCCCCAGCATTTT. As protein: CSVVTDSNQPQHF.

Only a few counts were recorded for this clonotype. The V and J genes are TRBV27 and TRBJ2-1; perhaps TRBD1 as D (6 bases). V lost 3 bases to trimming and J lost 10 bases, with 16 bases between them. The CDR3 runs 14 residues. Germline-derived CDR1 and CDR2 are MNHEY and SMNVEV (reference sequence). In DNA form, the CDR3 reads TGTGCCAGCAGTTTGAGGGGGAGCTCCTACGAGCAGTTCTTC. Its translation is CASSLRGSSYEQFF.

This chain joins TRBV27 and TRBJ2-2, with D perhaps TRBD1 (5 bases). The CDR3 loop spans 13 amino acids. Germline-derived CDR1 and CDR2 are MNHEY and SMNVEV (reference sequence). V gave up 2 bases and J gave up 8 bases, with 9 bases separating them. The CDR3 DNA sequence: TGTGCCAGCAGTTTAAGTTACAGGGGGGAGCTGTTTTTT. Its translation is CASSLSYRGELFF.

This sequence joins TRBV21-1 and TRBJ1-1; TRBD1 reflects the table's D call only, with no check against the DNA. TRBV21-1 is assigned pseudogene status. The CDR3 is made up of 15 amino acids. Here the CDR3 DNA reads TGTGCCAGCAGCCGAAAAGCCGGGGGATCCACTGAAGCTTTCTTT. Protein product: CASSRKAGGSTEAFF.

The chain uses TRBV20-1 and TRBJ1-2, with D tentatively TRBD1 (6 bases). The V gene's germline CDR1 is DFQATT and CDR2 SNEGSKA (reference sequence). V lost 5 bases and J 3 bases, leaving 13 bases between the germline ends. CDR3 length: 13 residues. The CDR3 loop is CSAQPQGDYGYTF. The CDR3 coding sequence is TGCAGTGCTCAACCACAGGGTGACTATGGCTACACCTTC.

This clonotype was seen a handful of times. This sequence joins TRBV20-1 and TRBJ2-1, with 11 bases fitting TRBD2. Germline-derived CDR1 and CDR2 are DFQATT and SNEGSKA (reference sequence). The CDR3 totals 16 residues. V lost 3 bases to trimming and J lost 14 bases; unmatched junction nucleotides: 18. The CDR3 sequence is CSASGRSNLTSGSKFF. For the CDR3, the DNA is TGCAGTGCTAGTGGGCGGTCCAACTTAACTAGCGGGAGTAAGTTCTTC.

This clonotype was seen more than once but under ten times. The V call is TRBV20-1, the J call TRBJ2-7, with a weak D call TRBD2 (6 bases). The CDR3 has 13 amino acids. Trimming took off 5 bases at V and 0 bases at J, with 11 bases between the two ends. From germline, CDR1 is DFQATT and CDR2 SNEGSKA (reference sequence). This CDR3 reads CSAGTSSSYEQYF. The CDR3 DNA reads as TGCAGTGCTGGGACTTCAAGCTCCTACGAGCAGTACTTC.

The rearrangement joins TRBV14 to TRBJ2-3; perhaps TRBD2 as D (5 bases). The CDR3 sequence is 15 residues long. V was clipped by 1 base and J by 8 bases, with 16 bases between them. Germline CDR1 reads SGHDN; CDR2 reads FVKESK. CDR3 DNA: TGTGCCAGCAGCCAAGGCGGGCCAAGGTTGAGTACGCAGTATTTT. It is translated as CASSQGGPRLSTQYF. Combining the CDR3 with reference TRBV14 and TRBJ2-3 gives the whole variable domain EAGVTQFPSHSVIEKGQTVTLRCDPISGHDNLYWYRRVMGKEIKFLLHFVKESKQDESGMPNNRFLAERTGGTYSTLKVQPAELEDSGVYFCASSQGGPRLSTQYFGPGTRLTVL.

This clonotype occurred a few times. V gene TRBV5-1 combines with J gene TRBJ2-2, with 10 bases lining up with TRBD1. The CDR3 extends over 14 amino acids. V shed 2 bases, J shed 6 bases, and the junction held 1 base outside the gene matches. Germline V lookup: CDR1 SGHRS, CDR2 YFSETQ. DNA for the CDR3: TGCGCCAGCAGCTTCGGACAGGGGGCCGGGGAGCTGTTTTTT. Translating gives CASSFGQGAGELFF.

CDR3: CASSGFRGQNTEAFF. For the CDR3, the DNA is TGTGCCAGCAGTGGGTTCAGGGGGCAGAACACTGAAGCTTTCTTT. The J gene is TRBJ1-1, the V gene TRBV6-1, with 8 bases aligning to TRBD1. Germline V gene lookup returns CDR1 MNHNS and CDR2 SASEGT. This CDR3 is built from 15 residues. The V gene end was trimmed by 4 bases and the J gene end by 1 base; junction bases not matched to a gene: 5.

This clonotype was picked up one time. One end of the junction does not line up with germline, which may come from a read error. The rearrangement joins TRBV12-3 or TRBV12-4 to TRBJ2-1; the D is unclear. The length of the CDR3 is 13 residues. The DNA for the CDR3 is TGTGCCGGCAGTCACCTTAGGCGCAATGAGCAGTTCTTC. It codes for CAGSHLRRNEQFF.

This clonotype has just a few counts. The V call is TRBV24-1, the J call TRBJ1-1; D is ambiguous. CDR3 length: 14 amino acids. Germline V gives CDR1 KGHDR, CDR2 SFDVKD. V was pared by 4 bases and J by 1 base, with 9 bases between. The CDR3 nucleotides read TGTGCCACCAGTGACGGTCACAAGAACACTGAAGCTTTCTTT. It codes for CATSDGHKNTEAFF.

The genes are TRBV10-3 and TRBJ2-4; D is unclear. V dropped 4 bases and J dropped 15 bases, with 16 bases sitting between them. The CDR3 is 12 amino acids. Germline V gene data show CDR1 as ENHRY and CDR2 as SYGVKD. The CDR3 reads CAISGVATLLYF. The CDR3 region has the DNA TGTGCCATCAGTGGTGTCGCGACACTCCTGTACTTC.

A few counts support this clonotype. The gene calls are TRBV3-1 and TRBJ2-7; D might be TRBD1 or TRBD2, each matching 5 bases. Trimming took off 6 bases at V and 2 bases at J, with 17 bases between the two ends. Germline values: CDR1 LGHDT, CDR2 YNNKEL (reference sequence). CDR3 length equals 15 residues. This CDR3 is CASRADRRETYEQYF. For the CDR3, the DNA is TGTGCCAGCAGAGCAGACAGAAGGGAGACCTACGAGCAGTACTTC.

The chain recombines TRBV29-1 with TRBJ2-3, with no clear D. The V end was cut by 0 bases, the J end by 6 bases, with 10 bases between. Germline loops: CDR1 SQVTM, CDR2 ANQGSEA. This CDR3 region has 13 residues. CDR3 sequence reads: CSVEEGPTDTQYF. The CDR3 DNA sequence: TGCAGCGTTGAAGAGGGCCCCACCGATACGCAGTATTTT.

CDR3 coding DNA: TGTGCCAGCAGCTTAGGATCCCTAGCGGGGCCCGTAGCCAAAAACATTCAGTACTTC. It yields the protein CASSLGSLAGPVAKNIQYF. The chain is built from TRBV7-9 and TRBJ2-4; TRBD2 matches 9 bases. V lost 1 base and J lost 0; bases outside the gene matches: 10. Germline lookup yields CDR1 SEHNR and CDR2 FQNEAQ (reference sequence). CDR3 length: 19 residues.

This clonotype has only a few counts. V usage is TRBV10-3 and J usage is TRBJ2-4; 7 positions match TRBD1. V lost 8 bases and J lost 13; bases outside the gene matches: 38. The CDR3 is 21 residues long. The germline V gene encodes CDR1 ENHRY and CDR2 SYGVKD. CDR3 DNA sequence: TGTGCCATCGCCCGGAGATCCGACAGGGTGGGCAATGTAGGCCCGGGCAATGAGCAGTACTTC. It is translated as CAIARRSDRVGNVGPGNEQYF.

A few counts support this clonotype. This chain joins TRBV12-3 or TRBV12-4 and TRBJ1-5; 10 positions agree with TRBD1. The CDR3 runs 14 residues. V was pared by 6 bases and J by 4 bases, with 3 bases of the junction left unmatched. The CDR3 spells CASRTGGPNQPQHF. The CDR3 nucleotides read TGTGCCAGCAGGACAGGGGGCCCAAATCAGCCCCAGCATTTT.